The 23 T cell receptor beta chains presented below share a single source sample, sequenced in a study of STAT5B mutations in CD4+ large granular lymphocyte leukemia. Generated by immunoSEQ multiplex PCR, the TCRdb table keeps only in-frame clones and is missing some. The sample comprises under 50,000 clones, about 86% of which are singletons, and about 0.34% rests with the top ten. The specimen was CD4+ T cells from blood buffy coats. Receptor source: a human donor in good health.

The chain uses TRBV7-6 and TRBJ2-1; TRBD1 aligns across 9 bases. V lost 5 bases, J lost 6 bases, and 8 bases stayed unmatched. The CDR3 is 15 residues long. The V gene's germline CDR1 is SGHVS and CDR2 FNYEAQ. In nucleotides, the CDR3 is TGTGCCAGCAGCCGGACAGGGGTGGGGTCCAATGAGCAGTTCTTC. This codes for CASSRTGVGSNEQFF.

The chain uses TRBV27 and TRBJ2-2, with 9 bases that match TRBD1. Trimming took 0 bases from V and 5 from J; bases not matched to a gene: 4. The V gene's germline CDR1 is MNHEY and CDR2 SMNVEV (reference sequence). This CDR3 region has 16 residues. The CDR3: CASSLSQGAMTGELFF. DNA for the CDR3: TGTGCCAGCAGTTTATCACAGGGGGCAATGACCGGGGAGCTGTTTTTT.

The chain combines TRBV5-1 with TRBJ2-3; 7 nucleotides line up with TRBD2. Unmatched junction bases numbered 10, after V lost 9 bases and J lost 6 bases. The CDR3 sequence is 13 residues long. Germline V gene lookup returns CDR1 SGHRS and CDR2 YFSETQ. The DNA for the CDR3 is TGCGCCACCTCGGTTATGGGGGGGGATACGCAGTATTTT. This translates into CATSVMGGDTQYF.

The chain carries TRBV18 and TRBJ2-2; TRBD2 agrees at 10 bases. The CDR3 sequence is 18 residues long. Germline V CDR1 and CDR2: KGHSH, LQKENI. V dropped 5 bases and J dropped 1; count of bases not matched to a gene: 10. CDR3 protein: CASSSSDRTSGNTGELFF. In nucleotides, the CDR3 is TGTGCCAGCTCAAGCTCGGACCGGACTAGCGGGAACACCGGGGAGCTGTTTTTT.

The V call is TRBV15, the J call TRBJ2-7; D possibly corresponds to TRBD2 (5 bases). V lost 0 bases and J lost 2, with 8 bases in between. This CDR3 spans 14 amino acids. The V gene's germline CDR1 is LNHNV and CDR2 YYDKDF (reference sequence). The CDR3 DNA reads TGTGCCACCAGCAGAGATCCGGAGGCCTACGAGCAGTACTTC. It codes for CATSRDPEAYEQYF. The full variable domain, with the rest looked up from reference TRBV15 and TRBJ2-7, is DAMVIQNPRYQVTQFGKPVTLSCSQTLNHNVMYWYQQKSSQAPKLLFHYYDKDFNNEADTPDNFQSRRPNTSFCFLDIRSPGLGDTAMYLCATSRDPEAYEQYFGPGTRLTVT.

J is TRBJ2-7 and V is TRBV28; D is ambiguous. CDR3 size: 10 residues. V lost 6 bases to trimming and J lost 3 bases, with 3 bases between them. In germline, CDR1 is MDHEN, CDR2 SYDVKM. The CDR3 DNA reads TGTGCCAGCAGCCACTACGAGCAGTACTTC. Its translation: CASSHYEQYF.

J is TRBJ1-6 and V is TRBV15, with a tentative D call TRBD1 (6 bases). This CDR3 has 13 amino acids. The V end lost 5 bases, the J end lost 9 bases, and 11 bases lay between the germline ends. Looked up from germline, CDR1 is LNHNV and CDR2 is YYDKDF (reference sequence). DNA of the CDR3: TGTGCCACCAGCCGGCAGGGGAGTTCACCCCTCCACTTT. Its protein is CATSRQGSSPLHF. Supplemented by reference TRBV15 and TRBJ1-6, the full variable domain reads DAMVIQNPRYQVTQFGKPVTLSCSQTLNHNVMYWYQQKSSQAPKLLFHYYDKDFNNEADTPDNFQSRRPNTSFCFLDIRSPGLGDTAMYLCATSRQGSSPLHFGNGTRLTVT.

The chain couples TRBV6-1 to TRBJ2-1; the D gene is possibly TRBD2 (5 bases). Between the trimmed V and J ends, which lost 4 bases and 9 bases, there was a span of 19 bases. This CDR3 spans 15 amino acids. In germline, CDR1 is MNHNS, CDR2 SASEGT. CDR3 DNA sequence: TGTGCCAGCAGTGGCGGCGGGCTCGTGCCCAGTGAGCAGTTCTTC. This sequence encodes CASSGGGLVPSEQFF.

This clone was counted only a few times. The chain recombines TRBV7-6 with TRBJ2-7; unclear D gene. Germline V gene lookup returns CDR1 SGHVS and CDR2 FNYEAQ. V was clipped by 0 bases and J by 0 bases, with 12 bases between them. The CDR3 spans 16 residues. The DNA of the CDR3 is TGTGCCAGCAGCTTAGCGATAAACCTTTACTCCTACGAGCAGTACTTC. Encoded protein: CASSLAINLYSYEQYF.

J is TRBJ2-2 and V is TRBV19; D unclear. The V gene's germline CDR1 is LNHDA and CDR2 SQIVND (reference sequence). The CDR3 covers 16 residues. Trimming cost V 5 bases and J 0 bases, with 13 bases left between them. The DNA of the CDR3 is TGTGCCAGTAGTCTGCGGACGGGCGCGAACACCGGGGAGCTGTTTTTT. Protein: CASSLRTGANTGELFF.

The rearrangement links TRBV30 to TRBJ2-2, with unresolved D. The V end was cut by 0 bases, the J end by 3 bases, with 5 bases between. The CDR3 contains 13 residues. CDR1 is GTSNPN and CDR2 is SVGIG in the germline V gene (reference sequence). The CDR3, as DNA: TGTGCCTGGAGTGTCACAGACACCGGGGAGCTGTTTTTT. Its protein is CAWSVTDTGELFF.

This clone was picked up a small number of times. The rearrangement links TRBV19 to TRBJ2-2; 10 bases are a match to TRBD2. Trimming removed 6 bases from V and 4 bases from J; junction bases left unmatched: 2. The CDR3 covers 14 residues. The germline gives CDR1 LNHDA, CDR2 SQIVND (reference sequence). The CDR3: CASRASGGTGELFF. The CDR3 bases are TGTGCCAGTAGGGCTAGCGGGGGCACCGGGGAGCTGTTTTTT.

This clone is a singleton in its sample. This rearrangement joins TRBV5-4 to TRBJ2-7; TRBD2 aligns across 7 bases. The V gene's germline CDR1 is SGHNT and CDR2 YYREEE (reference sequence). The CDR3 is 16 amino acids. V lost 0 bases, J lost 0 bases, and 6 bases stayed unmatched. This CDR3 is CASSLGAAGVSYEQYF. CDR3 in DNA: TGTGCCAGCAGCTTGGGCGCGGCGGGGGTCTCCTACGAGCAGTACTTC.

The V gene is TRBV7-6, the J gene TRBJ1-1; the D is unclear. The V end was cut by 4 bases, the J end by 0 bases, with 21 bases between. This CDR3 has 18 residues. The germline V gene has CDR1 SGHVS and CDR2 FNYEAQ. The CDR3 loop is CASSSIRSGIFMNTEAFF. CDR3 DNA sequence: TGTGCCAGCAGCTCAATAAGGAGTGGCATCTTCATGAACACTGAAGCTTTCTTT. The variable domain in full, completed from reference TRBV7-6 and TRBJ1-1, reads GAGVSQSPRYKVTKRGQDVALRCDPISGHVSLYWYRQALGQGPEFLTYFNYEAQQDKSGLPNDRFSAERPEGSISTLTIQRTEQRDSAMYRCASSSIRSGIFMNTEAFFGQGTRLTVV.

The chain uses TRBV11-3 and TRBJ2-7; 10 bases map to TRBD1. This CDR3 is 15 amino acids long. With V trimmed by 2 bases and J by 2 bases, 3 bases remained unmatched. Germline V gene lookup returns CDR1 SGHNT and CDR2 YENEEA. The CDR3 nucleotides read TGTGCCAGCAGCTTAAGGGGACAGGGGACCTACGAGCAGTACTTC. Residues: CASSLRGQGTYEQYF.

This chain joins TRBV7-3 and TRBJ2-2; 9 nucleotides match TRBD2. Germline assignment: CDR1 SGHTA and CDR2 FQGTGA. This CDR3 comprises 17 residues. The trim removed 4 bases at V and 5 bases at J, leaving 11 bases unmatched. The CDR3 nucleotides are TGTGCCAGCAGCTATCAACCGGGACTAGCAAAGACCGGGGAGCTGTTTTTT. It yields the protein CASSYQPGLAKTGELFF.

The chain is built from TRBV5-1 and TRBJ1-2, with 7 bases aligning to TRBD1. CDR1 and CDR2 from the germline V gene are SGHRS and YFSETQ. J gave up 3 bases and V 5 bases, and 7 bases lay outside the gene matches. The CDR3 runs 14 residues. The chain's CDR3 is CASSPGQDHYGYTF. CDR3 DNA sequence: TGCGCCAGCAGTCCTGGACAGGACCACTATGGCTACACCTTC.

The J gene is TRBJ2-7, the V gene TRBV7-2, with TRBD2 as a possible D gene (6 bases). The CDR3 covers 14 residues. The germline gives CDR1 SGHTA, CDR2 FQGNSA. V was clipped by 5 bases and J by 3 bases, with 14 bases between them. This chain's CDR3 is CASSGRGESYEQYF. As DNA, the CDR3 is TGTGCCAGCAGCGGCCGCGGGGAGAGCTACGAGCAGTACTTC.

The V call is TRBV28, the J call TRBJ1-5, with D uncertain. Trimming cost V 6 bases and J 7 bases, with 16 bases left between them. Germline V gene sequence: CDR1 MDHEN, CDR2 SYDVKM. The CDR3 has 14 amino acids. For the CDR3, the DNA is TGTGCCAGCAGCGCTGGTCAGGCCAGGCAGCCCCAGCATTTT. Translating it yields CASSAGQARQPQHF.

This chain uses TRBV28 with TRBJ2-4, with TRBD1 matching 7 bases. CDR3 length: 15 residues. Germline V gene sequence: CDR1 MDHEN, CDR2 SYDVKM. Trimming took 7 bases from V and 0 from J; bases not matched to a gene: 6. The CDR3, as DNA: TGTGCCAGCATCAGGGGGTCTATAGCCAAAAACATTCAGTACTTC. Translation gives CASIRGSIAKNIQYF.

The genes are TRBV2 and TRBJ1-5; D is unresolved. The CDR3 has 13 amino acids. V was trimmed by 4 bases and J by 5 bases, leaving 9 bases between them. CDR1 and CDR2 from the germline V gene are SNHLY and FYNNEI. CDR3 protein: CASSVGGHQPQHF. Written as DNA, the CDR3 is TGTGCCAGCAGTGTGGGTGGGCATCAGCCCCAGCATTTT.

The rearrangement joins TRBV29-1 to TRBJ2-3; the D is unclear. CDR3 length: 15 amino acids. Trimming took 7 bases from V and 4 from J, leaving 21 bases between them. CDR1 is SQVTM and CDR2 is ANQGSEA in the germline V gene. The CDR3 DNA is TGCAGCGGCCTGGCGGCACTCGAGGTGGCAGATACGCAGTATTTT. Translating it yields CSGLAALEVADTQYF.

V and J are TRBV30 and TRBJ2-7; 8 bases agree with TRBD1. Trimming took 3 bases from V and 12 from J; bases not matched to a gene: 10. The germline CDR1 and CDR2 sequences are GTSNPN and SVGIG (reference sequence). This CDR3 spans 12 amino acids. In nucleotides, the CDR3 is TGTGCCTGGAGAGCAGGGGGCGAGCAGTTGTACTTC. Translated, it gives CAWRAGGEQLYF.